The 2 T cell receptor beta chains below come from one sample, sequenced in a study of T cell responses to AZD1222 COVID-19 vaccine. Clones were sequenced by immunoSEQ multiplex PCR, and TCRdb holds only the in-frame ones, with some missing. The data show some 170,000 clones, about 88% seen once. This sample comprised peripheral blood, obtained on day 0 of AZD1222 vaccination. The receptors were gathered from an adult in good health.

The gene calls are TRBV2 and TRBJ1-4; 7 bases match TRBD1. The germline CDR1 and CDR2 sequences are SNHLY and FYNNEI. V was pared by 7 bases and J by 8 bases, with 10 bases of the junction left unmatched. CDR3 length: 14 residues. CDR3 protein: CASNRDSVGEKLFF. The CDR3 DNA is TGTGCCAGCAATAGGGACAGCGTGGGGGAAAAACTGTTTTTT.

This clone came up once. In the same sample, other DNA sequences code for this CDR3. The CDR3 sequence: CASSPQGNTEAFF. DNA of the CDR3: TGTGCCAGCTCACCACAAGGTAACACTGAAGCTTTCTTT. The rearrangement uses TRBV18 and TRBJ1-1, with unresolved D. V was trimmed by 1 base and J by 2 bases, leaving 5 bases between them. The CDR3 has 13 residues. Germline V gives CDR1 KGHSH, CDR2 LQKENI.